This entry lists 28 T cell receptor beta chains sequenced from one sample in a study of blood T cell repertoires in COVID-19. Method: immunoSEQ multiplex PCR; TCRdb's copy keeps in-frame clones and lacks some. The sample has around 170,000 clones, about 86% seen once. The sample comprised peripheral blood. All receptors come from a man in his fifties with active or convalescent COVID-19.

The rearrangement uses TRBV30 and TRBJ1-4; D ambiguous. Germline V gives CDR1 GTSNPN, CDR2 SVGIG (reference sequence). V was clipped by 5 bases and J by 8 bases, with 12 bases between them. The CDR3 covers 12 residues. The CDR3 bases are TGTGCCTGGGGGCCCGGCGGGGAAAAACTGTTTTTT. This codes for CAWGPGGEKLFF.

This chain joins TRBV6-5 and TRBJ2-3, with 9 bases matching TRBD2. The CDR3 contains 15 residues. Germline V gene sequence: CDR1 MNHEY, CDR2 SVGAGI. V lost 7 bases and J lost 4; bases outside the gene matches: 9. This CDR3 reads CASTPRIAGADTQYF. In nucleotides, the CDR3 is TGTGCCAGCACCCCGAGAATAGCGGGGGCAGATACGCAGTATTTT.

The rearrangement links TRBV5-1 to TRBJ1-4; 8 bases agree with TRBD1. Germline loops: CDR1 SGHRS, CDR2 YFSETQ. V lost 4 bases to trimming and J lost 4 bases; unmatched junction nucleotides: 3. The CDR3 is 14 amino acids. The chain's CDR3 is CASSQQGVNEKLFF. The CDR3 DNA is TGCGCCAGCAGCCAACAGGGGGTTAATGAAAAACTGTTTTTT. Filled out from reference TRBV5-1 and TRBJ1-4, the complete variable domain reads KAGVTQTPRYLIKTRGQQVTLSCSPISGHRSVSWYQQTPGQGLQFLFEYFSETQRNKGNFPGRFSGRQFSNSRSEMNVSTLELGDSALYLCASSQQGVNEKLFFGSGTQLSVL.

This clone appeared once. The rearrangement joins TRBV10-2 to TRBJ2-5, with no clear D. This CDR3 is 13 amino acids long. V was clipped by 8 bases and J by 2 bases, with 12 bases between them. Germline values: CDR1 WSHSY, CDR2 SAAADI. CDR3 bases: TGCGCCAGCGCCTTAAGGAGACAAGAGACCCAGTACTTC. It translates to CASALRRQETQYF.

The chain has TRBV18 and TRBJ1-5; weak D call: TRBD1 (5 bases). The CDR3 runs 14 residues. Germline V gene sequence: CDR1 KGHSH, CDR2 LQKENI. V lost 8 bases and J lost 3, with 14 bases in between. In nucleotides, the CDR3 is TGTGCCAGCGAACTACAGGCAAACAATCAGCCCCAGCATTTT. It codes for CASELQANNQPQHF.

V is TRBV2 and J is TRBJ1-1, with D possibly TRBD1 on 5 matching bases. CDR1 and CDR2 (germline): SNHLY, FYNNEI. V dropped 8 bases and J dropped 0 bases, with 13 bases sitting between them. The length of the CDR3 is 14 residues. For the CDR3, the DNA is TGTGCCAGCCTAGGGGCAAGGGTGAACACTGAAGCTTTCTTT. Protein sequence: CASLGARVNTEAFF.

The chain joins TRBV10-3 to TRBJ1-2, with 11 bases that match TRBD1. CDR1 and CDR2 (germline): ENHRY, SYGVKD. V dropped 4 bases and J dropped 0; count of bases not matched to a gene: 1. This CDR3 spans 15 amino acids. The CDR3 DNA reads TGTGCCATCAGTGGGGACAGGGGGGCTAACTATGGCTACACCTTC. Protein sequence: CAISGDRGANYGYTF.

The chain employs TRBV7-3 and TRBJ1-6, with 9 bases matching TRBD1. The CDR3 spans 20 residues. The junction had 17 bases not matched to a gene; V was cut back by 4 bases and J by 4 bases. CDR1 SGHTA and CDR2 FQGTGA come from the germline V gene. For the CDR3, the DNA is TGTGCCAGCAGCTATATCGAAGGGTCGGGACAGGGACAATATAATTCACCCCTCCACTTT. This encodes CASSYIEGSGQGQYNSPLHF.

The chain links TRBV4-1 to TRBJ1-1; D perhaps matches TRBD1 (6 bases). The germline CDR1 and CDR2 sequences are MGHRA and YSYEKL. V lost 0 bases and J lost 2, with 19 bases in between. The CDR3 loop spans 18 amino acids. In DNA, the CDR3 is TGCGCCAGCAGCCAAGATCGGGGGGGCAGGAGATTTAACACTGAAGCTTTCTTT. Translated: CASSQDRGGRRFNTEAFF.

This clone has only a few counts. The chain has TRBV30 and TRBJ2-3; TRBD2 aligns across 12 bases. J was trimmed by 4 bases and V by 2 bases; bases with no gene match: 4. Germline V lookup: CDR1 GTSNPN, CDR2 SVGIG (reference sequence). The CDR3 covers 15 residues. CDR3 in amino acids: CAWSMTSGGADTQYF. CDR3 nucleotides: TGTGCCTGGAGTATGACTAGCGGGGGCGCAGATACGCAGTATTTT.

The chain uses TRBV7-2 and TRBJ2-7; 8 bases map to TRBD1. This CDR3 has 15 residues. Germline V lookup: CDR1 SGHTA, CDR2 FQGNSA. J was trimmed by 3 bases and V by 0 bases; bases with no gene match: 4. CDR3 amino acids: CASSLATGGHYEQYF. The CDR3 DNA follows: TGTGCCAGCAGCTTAGCTACAGGGGGTCACTACGAGCAGTACTTC. Full variable domain (outside the CDR3, taken from reference TRBV7-2 and TRBJ2-7): GAGVSQSPSNKVTEKGKDVELRCDPISGHTALYWYRQSLGQGLEFLIYFQGNSAPDKSGLPSDRFSAERTGGSVSTLTIQRTQQEDSAVYLCASSLATGGHYEQYFGPGTRLTVT.

V is TRBV29-1 and J is TRBJ1-5; D is unresolved. The CDR3 covers 14 residues. Germline V lookup: CDR1 SQVTM, CDR2 ANQGSEA. V shed 4 bases and J shed 2 bases, with 12 bases lying between them. The CDR3 DNA reads TGCAGCGTTGGAGGTGTGGGAGGCAATCAGCCCCAGCATTTT. Its protein product is CSVGGVGGNQPQHF.

The rearrangement joins TRBV6-5 to TRBJ1-2; perhaps TRBD1 as D (6 bases). The CDR3 is made up of 14 amino acids. Deletions cut 0 bases from V and 4 bases from J, with 9 bases between. Germline loops: CDR1 MNHEY, CDR2 SVGAGI. DNA of the CDR3: TGTGCCAGCAGTTACTCGGGACAATTCTATGGCTACACCTTC. Its translation: CASSYSGQFYGYTF.

For the CDR3, the DNA is TGCAGTGTACGGGATGGCTACACCTTC. It specifies CSVRDGYTF. This chain uses TRBV20-1 with TRBJ1-2; D is unclear. The CDR3 totals 9 residues. Per the germline V gene, CDR1 is DFQATT and CDR2 is SNEGSKA (reference sequence). The V gene lost 7 bases and the J gene lost 6 bases, with 6 bases spanning the gap.

This clone was observed at least ten times. The chain links TRBV4-1 to TRBJ1-2; D is undetermined. The germline V gene has CDR1 MGHRA and CDR2 YSYEKL. V was pared by 2 bases and J by 8 bases, with 15 bases between. This CDR3 is 14 amino acids long. The CDR3 bases are TGCGCCAGCAGCCAATTAGGTTCCCGAGGGGGCTACACCTTC. Translated: CASSQLGSRGGYTF.

This chain uses TRBV11-3 with TRBJ2-7, with a weak D call TRBD1 (6 bases). The CDR3 is made up of 15 amino acids. Germline V lookup: CDR1 SGHNT, CDR2 YENEEA. Deletions cut 4 bases from V and 3 bases from J, with 16 bases between. The CDR3 loop reads CASSSEPTGDYEQYF. The DNA for the CDR3 is TGTGCCAGCAGCTCCGAACCGACAGGAGACTACGAGCAGTACTTC.

With regard to this clone: The sample has other DNA sequences that encode this CDR3 too. The chain carries TRBV25-1 and TRBJ1-5, with D perhaps TRBD1 (6 bases). Per the germline V gene, CDR1 is MGHDK and CDR2 is SYGVNS. CDR3 length: 14 amino acids. The V end lost 5 bases, the J end lost 0 bases, and 8 bases lay between the germline ends. CDR3 in amino acids: CASSQTGSNQPQHF. The CDR3 nucleotides read TGTGCCAGCAGTCAGACAGGTAGCAATCAGCCCCAGCATTTT.

The chain has TRBV11-2 and TRBJ2-1, with TRBD1 matching over 7 bases. The V and J ends lost 7 bases and 9 bases, in that order; junction bases with no gene match: 6. Germline CDR1 SGHAT, CDR2 FQNNGV. The CDR3 is 12 residues long. CDR3 sequence: CASKGGGSEQFF. In DNA, the CDR3 is TGTGCCAGCAAAGGGGGCGGCAGTGAGCAGTTCTTC. The full variable domain, with the rest looked up from reference TRBV11-2 and TRBJ2-1, is EAGVAQSPRYKIIEKRQSVAFWCNPISGHATLYWYQQILGQGPKLLIQFQNNGVVDDSQLPKDRFSAERLKGVDSTLKIQPAKLEDSAVYLCASKGGGSEQFFGPGTRLTVL.

The rearrangement uses TRBV5-4 and TRBJ1-2; 7 bases map to TRBD1. Losses at the gene ends were 0 bases for V and 3 bases for J; bases not matched to a gene: 2. Germline V gene data show CDR1 as SGHNT and CDR2 as YYREEE (reference sequence). This CDR3 is 14 amino acids long. CDR3: CASSLAGQDYGYTF. CDR3 bases: TGTGCCAGCAGCTTGGCAGGACAGGACTATGGCTACACCTTC.

The J gene is TRBJ1-1, the V gene TRBV6-5; the D is unclear. V was clipped by 0 bases and J by 1 base, with 9 bases between them. The CDR3 is 15 amino acids. Per the germline V gene, CDR1 is MNHEY and CDR2 is SVGAGI. The CDR3 sequence is CASSYSWRSNTEAFF. The CDR3 DNA is TGTGCCAGCAGTTACTCTTGGCGGTCGAACACTGAAGCTTTCTTT.

This clone appeared a single time. The gene calls are TRBV19 and TRBJ1-3; D is uncertain. Germline V gives CDR1 LNHDA, CDR2 SQIVND (reference sequence). V was shortened by 7 bases and J by 0 bases, with 13 bases between the two germline ends. This CDR3 has 15 residues. The CDR3 reads CASTPATYSGNTIYF. In DNA, the CDR3 is TGTGCCAGTACCCCAGCGACGTACTCTGGAAACACCATATATTTT.

The chain is built from TRBV7-2 and TRBJ2-3, with 10 bases matching TRBD2. V was pared by 3 bases and J by 2 bases, with 2 bases of the junction left unmatched. Germline CDR1 and CDR2: SGHTA and FQGNSA. This CDR3 comprises 15 residues. This CDR3 reads CASSFLAGATDTQYF. The CDR3 nucleotides read TGTGCCAGCAGCTTCCTAGCGGGGGCCACAGATACGCAGTATTTT.

This clone was seen only once. The V gene is TRBV2, the J gene TRBJ2-4, with 7 bases that match TRBD2. V lost 3 bases, J lost 2 bases, and 4 bases stayed unmatched. This CDR3 comprises 15 residues. Germline V gene lookup returns CDR1 SNHLY and CDR2 FYNNEI. In DNA, the CDR3 is TGTGCCAGCAGTGAGGGAGGGGACCCCAAAAACATTCAGTACTTC. This codes for CASSEGGDPKNIQYF.

The gene calls are TRBV7-9 and TRBJ2-4; TRBD1 matches at 7 bases. Germline lookup yields CDR1 SEHNR and CDR2 FQNEAQ (reference sequence). V lost 1 base, J lost 4 bases, and 7 bases stayed unmatched. There are 16 residues in the CDR3. DNA for the CDR3: TGTGCCAGCAGCTTAGAGGGGACAGTACTGAAAAACATTCAGTACTTC. Translating it yields CASSLEGTVLKNIQYF.

The chain carries TRBV15 and TRBJ2-7, with TRBD1 matching 9 bases. With V trimmed by 5 bases and J by 1 base, 6 bases remained unmatched. CDR1 and CDR2 (germline): LNHNV, YYDKDF (reference sequence). The CDR3 contains 15 residues. As DNA, the CDR3 is TGTGCCACCAGCGAAGCCGGGACAGGGTCCTACGAGCAGTACTTC. It translates to CATSEAGTGSYEQYF. The variable domain in full, with the rest retrieved from reference TRBV15 and TRBJ2-7, is DAMVIQNPRYQVTQFGKPVTLSCSQTLNHNVMYWYQQKSSQAPKLLFHYYDKDFNNEADTPDNFQSRRPNTSFCFLDIRSPGLGDTAMYLCATSEAGTGSYEQYFGPGTRLTVT.

The CDR3 DNA follows: TGCAGTGCTTCCGGGACTGACGAGCAGTACTTC. Residues: CSASGTDEQYF. The chain links TRBV20-1 to TRBJ2-7; a possible D gene is TRBD2 (6 bases). The CDR3 loop spans 11 amino acids. Germline V gene data show CDR1 as DFQATT and CDR2 as SNEGSKA (reference sequence). The V end was cut by 5 bases, the J end by 5 bases, with 10 bases between.

The DNA of the CDR3 is TGTGCCAGCAGCTTAATGGGACAGGGGTACGAGCAGTACTTC. This translates into CASSLMGQGYEQYF. This chain links TRBV7-3 with TRBJ2-7; 10 positions match TRBD1. This CDR3 spans 14 amino acids. Germline lookup yields CDR1 SGHTA and CDR2 FQGTGA. V trimming: 1 base; J trimming: 4 bases; junction bases outside the gene matches: 1.

The rearrangement joins TRBV27 to TRBJ2-7, with TRBD1 matching 10 bases. Germline V lookup: CDR1 MNHEY, CDR2 SMNVEV (reference sequence). CDR3 length: 17 amino acids. The ends lost 3 bases at V and 6 bases at J; junction bases unmatched: 14. DNA for the CDR3: TGTGCCAGCAGTTTTCAAACCTCGACAGGGGGCTTGGGCGAGCAGTACTTC. It encodes CASSFQTSTGGLGEQYF.